This T cell receptor (beta chain) was profiled in a study of shared clonotypes between healthy human individuals. Background on the study: Donors were a couple of women and a few men aged 18 to 49. Each donor had three CD4 naive, three CD4 memory, two CD8 naive and one CD8 memory plate.

Per sorted-subset replicate PCR, input was approximately 0.2 ug DNA, representing tens of thousands of T cell genomes. Clones were read by immunoSEQ multiplex PCR, and TCRdb kept only the in-frame ones, dropping some. The sample has some 630,000 clones, about 95% seen once; the top ten hold about 0.11%. Naive CD8 cells were CD45RO-negative, positively selected for CCR7, excluding terminally differentiated effector memory CD45RA+ cells. This CDR3 has 16 amino acids. With 3 bases removed from V and 3 bases from J, the gap between germline ends came to 18 bases. From germline, CDR1 is SNHLY and CDR2 FYNNEI.

The clonotype was recovered from a woman aged 25 to 39 in good health. The genes are TRBV2 and TRBJ2-7; tentative D call: TRBD2 (6 bases). Material for sequencing was naive CD8+ T cells sorted from blood. CDR3 amino acids: CASSDLFGGTHYEQYF. The DNA for the CDR3 is TGTGCCAGCAGTGACTTGTTCGGGGGTACCCACTACGAGCAGTACTTC.